A single sample gave rise to the 25 T cell receptor beta chains below, sequenced in a study of cytomegalovirus exposure and HLA in healthy donors. The study ran its PCR with 60 Vbeta and 13 Jbeta primers. The protocol was immunoSEQ multiplex PCR, while the TCRdb copy is restricted to in-frame clones and leaves out a portion. Among about 120,000 clones, 83% were seen once, and the ten largest hold 20%. Sequencing was carried out using PBMCs. Receptors originate from a man younger than 30 in good health and CMV-seropositive.

This rearrangement joins TRBV7-9 to TRBJ2-6; D is perhaps TRBD1 (6 bases). V was pared by 6 bases and J by 2 bases, with 11 bases between. From germline, CDR1 is SEHNR and CDR2 FQNEAQ (reference sequence). CDR3 length: 15 residues. CDR3 sequence: CASSPQGPGANVLTF. The CDR3 DNA sequence: TGTGCCAGCAGTCCACAGGGACCTGGGGCCAACGTCCTGACTTTC.

The chain uses TRBV7-9 and TRBJ2-7, with 8 nucleotides matching TRBD1. Germline V gives CDR1 SEHNR, CDR2 FQNEAQ (reference sequence). The CDR3 sequence is 14 residues long. Trimming cost V 5 bases and J 2 bases; bases outside gene matches: 5. In DNA form, the CDR3 reads TGTGCCAGCAGCCCCACAGGGGGGCCCTACGAGCAGTACTTC. As protein: CASSPTGGPYEQYF.

The V gene is TRBV25-1, the J gene TRBJ2-7; possibly TRBD1 for D (7 bases). This CDR3 region has 17 residues. Trimming removed 1 base at V and 0 bases at J, with 16 bases between. From germline, CDR1 is MGHDK and CDR2 SYGVNS. The CDR3 spells CASSELVGGQRSYEQYF. The DNA of the CDR3 is TGTGCCAGCAGTGAATTGGTGGGGGGACAGCGCTCCTACGAGCAGTACTTC.

The table lists this clone with a few counts. The chain uses TRBV30 and TRBJ1-1; D gene uncertain. Trimming pared 0 bases from V and 7 bases from J, leaving 6 bases between. CDR1 GTSNPN and CDR2 SVGIG come from the germline V gene (reference sequence). The CDR3 is made up of 11 amino acids. CDR3 nucleotide sequence: TGTGCCTGGAGTGTCGGAGGTGAAGCTTTCTTT. This gives the protein CAWSVGGEAFF.

J is TRBJ1-2 and V is TRBV27; D perhaps matches TRBD1 (5 bases). V shed 6 bases and J shed 4 bases, with 18 bases lying between them. This CDR3 spans 15 amino acids. Germline CDR1 is MNHEY and CDR2 is SMNVEV (reference sequence). CDR3 residues: CASSHGGRNPYGYTF. CDR3 DNA sequence: TGTGCCAGCAGCCACGGGGGGAGAAACCCCTATGGCTACACCTTC.

This clone appeared a few times. The V and J genes are TRBV6-5 and TRBJ2-3, with 7 bases that match TRBD2. The CDR3 contains 14 residues. V shed 5 bases, J shed 4 bases, and the junction held 6 bases outside the gene matches. Germline V gives CDR1 MNHEY, CDR2 SVGAGI. For the CDR3, the DNA is TGTGCCAGCAGTCCGGGGGGAGGACCAGATACGCAGTATTTT. This translates into CASSPGGGPDTQYF.

With regard to this clone: Other DNA sequences of this sample code for an identical CDR3. The chain employs TRBV28 and TRBJ2-1; 8 bases fit TRBD2. Germline CDR1 reads MDHEN; CDR2 reads SYDVKM. J was trimmed by 7 bases and V by 6 bases; bases with no gene match: 5. There are 13 residues in the CDR3. DNA of the CDR3: TGTGCCAGCAGGGGCGGGGGGAGGAATGAGCAGTTCTTC. Amino acid sequence: CASRGGGRNEQFF.

There are a few counts of this clone. The chain combines TRBV4-1 with TRBJ2-7, with TRBD2 matching over 12 bases. This CDR3 is built from 18 residues. Trimming at V came to 0 bases and at J to 4 bases, leaving 10 bases not matched to a gene. Germline assignment: CDR1 MGHRA and CDR2 YSYEKL. CDR3 nucleotide sequence: TGCGCCAGCAGCCAAGATCAAGGGCGTGGGACTAGCGGGTACGAGCAGTACTTC. It codes for CASSQDQGRGTSGYEQYF.

This clone has a handful of counts. This rearrangement joins TRBV18 to TRBJ1-5, with TRBD1 as a possible D gene (5 bases). Germline assignment: CDR1 KGHSH and CDR2 LQKENI. The CDR3 has 16 amino acids. V lost 3 bases and J lost 1, with 13 bases in between. CDR3 nucleotide sequence: TGTGCCAGCTCACCCAATTACTCAGGGAGCAATCAGCCCCAGCATTTT. Its translation: CASSPNYSGSNQPQHF.

V and J are TRBV7-2 and TRBJ2-2, with D hard to call. The CDR3 loop spans 15 amino acids. Germline-derived CDR1 and CDR2 are SGHTA and FQGNSA. Trimming removed 1 base from V and 2 bases from J, with 8 bases in between. CDR3 sequence: CASSLDSSNTGELFF. The CDR3 nucleotides read TGTGCCAGCAGCTTAGATTCCTCCAACACCGGGGAGCTGTTTTTT.

Turning to this clone: The germline gene is not matched at one end of the junction; a read error may be the cause. The rearrangement uses TRBV7-9 and TRBJ2-7, with 7 bases fitting TRBD1. This CDR3 has 12 residues. Per the germline V gene, CDR1 is SEHNR and CDR2 is FQNEAQ (reference sequence). The chain's CDR3 is CSSSFTGAEQYF. CDR3 DNA sequence: TGTTCCAGCAGCTTTACAGGGGCCGAGCAGTACTTC. Filled out from reference TRBV7-9 and TRBJ2-7, the complete variable domain reads DTGVSQNPRHKITKRGQNVTFRCDPISEHNRLYWYRQTLGQGPEFLTYFQNEAQLEKSRLLSDRFSAERPKGSFSTLEIQRTEQGDSAMYLCSSSFTGAEQYFGPGTRLTVT.

The gene calls are TRBV6-6 and TRBJ1-4; D not certain. Germline values: CDR1 MNHNY, CDR2 SVGAGI (reference sequence). The germline V and J ends were trimmed by 4 bases and 8 bases, with 14 bases remaining between them. The CDR3 extends over 14 amino acids. The CDR3, as DNA: TGTGCCAGCAGTTTCCTCGTCTCGGGGGAAAAACTGTTTTTT. Its protein is CASSFLVSGEKLFF.

The table lists this clone with a count of one. The chain links TRBV2 to TRBJ2-7; no clear D. Germline V gene sequence: CDR1 SNHLY, CDR2 FYNNEI. V gave up 7 bases and J gave up 0 bases, with 10 bases separating them. The CDR3 loop spans 13 amino acids. CDR3 loop: CASKTVSSYEQYF. The CDR3 region has the DNA TGTGCCAGCAAAACTGTTAGCTCCTACGAGCAGTACTTC.

The V and J genes are TRBV28 and TRBJ2-1; weak D call: TRBD2 (5 bases). The CDR3 spans 12 residues. From germline, CDR1 is MDHEN and CDR2 SYDVKM. With 2 bases removed from V and 8 bases from J, the gap between germline ends came to 7 bases. CDR3 sequence (DNA): TGTGCCAGCAGTTTACGGGGTGATGAGCAGTTCTTC. It is translated as CASSLRGDEQFF.

The chain joins TRBV25-1 to TRBJ2-4, with 8 bases fitting TRBD1. CDR3 length: 14 amino acids. With V trimmed by 3 bases and J by 8 bases, 6 bases remained unmatched. The germline gives CDR1 MGHDK, CDR2 SYGVNS. The CDR3 here is CASSDRGRVDIQYF. The CDR3, as DNA: TGTGCCAGCAGTGACAGGGGGCGTGTAGACATTCAGTACTTC.

V and J are TRBV10-3 and TRBJ2-7; D is unresolved. V was clipped by 3 bases and J by 0 bases, with 6 bases between them. CDR3 length equals 13 residues. CDR1 is ENHRY, CDR2 SYGVKD, per germline. Here the CDR3 reads CAISDGASYEQYF. The DNA for the CDR3 is TGTGCCATCAGTGACGGTGCCTCCTACGAGCAGTACTTC.

This clone was detected only a few times. The CDR3 region is CTSSRLAGGPGELFF. For the CDR3, the DNA is TGCACCAGCAGCCGACTAGCGGGGGGGCCCGGGGAGCTGTTTTTT. The chain links TRBV1 to TRBJ2-2; TRBD2 was called by the table and not checked on the DNA. TRBV1 is labeled a pseudogene. CDR3 length: 15 amino acids.

This sequence joins TRBV9 and TRBJ2-7; 7 nucleotides match TRBD1. The junction had 7 bases not matched to a gene; V was cut back by 7 bases and J by 0 bases. This CDR3 comprises 14 residues. Germline CDR1 is SGDLS and CDR2 is YYNGEE. CDR3 nucleotide sequence: TGTGCCAGCGGGACGGGACAGAGCTCCTACGAGCAGTACTTC. Protein: CASGTGQSSYEQYF.

The chain carries TRBV9 and TRBJ1-2; possible D gene TRBD1, 5 bases. The CDR3 loop spans 15 amino acids. Germline assignment: CDR1 SGDLS and CDR2 YYNGEE. The V gene lost 4 bases and the J gene lost 6 bases, with 19 bases spanning the gap. CDR3 amino acids: CASSNPQGRRDGYTF. The CDR3 nucleotides read TGTGCCAGCAGCAATCCTCAGGGAAGGAGGGATGGCTACACCTTC.

The chain has TRBV19 and TRBJ2-1, with 7 bases lining up with TRBD2. Losses at the gene ends were 5 bases for V and 2 bases for J; bases not matched to a gene: 12. The germline CDR1 and CDR2 sequences are LNHDA and SQIVND (reference sequence). The CDR3 totals 17 residues. CDR3 DNA: TGTGCCAGTAGTGGGGGAGGGGTATCCAGCGCCTACAATGAGCAGTTCTTC. The encoded protein is CASSGGGVSSAYNEQFF.

The rearrangement links TRBV9 to TRBJ1-2; tentatively, D is TRBD1 (5 bases). CDR1 and CDR2 from the germline V gene are SGDLS and YYNGEE. V shed 0 bases and J shed 1 base, with 16 bases lying between them. This CDR3 comprises 17 residues. CDR3 sequence reads: CASSVATTREINYGYTF. CDR3 DNA sequence: TGTGCCAGCAGCGTAGCTACGACCAGGGAAATTAACTATGGCTACACCTTC. The variable domain in full, completed from reference TRBV9 and TRBJ1-2, reads DSGVTQTPKHLITATGQRVTLRCSPRSGDLSVYWYQQSLDQGLQFLIQYYNGEERAKGNILERFSAQQFPDLHSELNLSSLELGDSALYFCASSVATTREINYGYTFGSGTRLTVV.

The chain couples TRBV2 to TRBJ2-3; maybe TRBD2 (6 bases). Germline V gives CDR1 SNHLY, CDR2 FYNNEI. V lost 0 bases and J lost 3, with 10 bases in between. The CDR3 has 15 residues. CDR3 loop: CASSEALRGTDTQYF. In DNA, the CDR3 is TGTGCCAGCAGTGAAGCGCTTCGGGGGACAGATACGCAGTATTTT.

This clone was observed a few times. V is TRBV6-1 and J is TRBJ2-1; 12 nucleotides line up with TRBD2. CDR3 length: 15 amino acids. CDR1 is MNHNS and CDR2 is SASEGT in the germline V gene. After removal of 7 bases from V and 7 bases from J, the junction contained 8 bases not matched to a gene. The CDR3 DNA is TGTGCCAGCAAAGGCGGGCTAGCGGGGGGGAATGAGCAGTTCTTC. This gives the protein CASKGGLAGGNEQFF.

The rearrangement links TRBV6-4 to TRBJ1-2; 10 nucleotides agree with TRBD1. V lost 4 bases and J lost 8; bases outside the gene matches: 13. The germline V gene encodes CDR1 MRHNA and CDR2 SNTAGT. The CDR3 has 16 residues. The CDR3 spells CASSAETGGFSQGYTF. CDR3 sequence (DNA): TGTGCCAGCAGTGCAGAGACAGGGGGCTTCTCCCAGGGCTACACCTTC.

The rearrangement uses TRBV5-8 and TRBJ2-3, with TRBD1 matching over 8 bases. CDR3 length: 17 residues. V was pared by 4 bases and J by 2 bases, with 12 bases of the junction left unmatched. The V gene's germline CDR1 is SGHTS and CDR2 YDEGEE. The CDR3 spells CASSPPAGGLDTDTQYF. As DNA, the CDR3 is TGTGCCAGCAGCCCCCCTGCAGGGGGCTTGGACACAGATACGCAGTATTTT. The full variable domain, with the rest looked up from reference TRBV5-8 and TRBJ2-3, is EAGVTQSPTHLIKTRGQQATLRCSPISGHTSVYWYQQALGLGLQFLLWYDEGEERNRGNFPPRFSGRQFPNYSSELNVNALELEDSALYLCASSPPAGGLDTDTQYFGPGTRLTVL.